Listed here are 15 T cell receptor beta chains from one sample, sequenced in a study of shared clonotypes between healthy human individuals. The table came from immunoSEQ multiplex PCR; TCRdb's copy has only in-frame clones and leaves some out. The sample consists of roughly 1,600,000 clones, around 98.5% of them appearing once. Sample: naive CD4+ T cells sorted from blood. Documented subset: CD45RA+ positively selected. These receptors were obtained from a man younger than 40 in good health.

This clone was recorded only once. This same CDR3 is encoded by further DNA sequences in the sample. The chain recombines TRBV11-2 with TRBJ2-1; 12 nucleotides line up with TRBD2. Germline V gives CDR1 SGHAT, CDR2 FQNNGV. This CDR3 spans 15 amino acids. Unmatched junction bases numbered 5, after V lost 6 bases and J lost 5 bases. CDR3 DNA: TGTGCCAGCAGTCTAGCGGGAGGGCCCCACAATGAGCAGTTCTTC. Amino acids: CASSLAGGPHNEQFF.

The chain has TRBV5-4 and TRBJ1-1, with D possibly matching TRBD1 (5 bases). The CDR3 is 13 amino acids. The V gene's germline CDR1 is SGHNT and CDR2 YYREEE (reference sequence). V was clipped by 4 bases and J by 1 base, with 8 bases between them. CDR3 coding DNA: TGTGCCAGCAGCGAGGGGTCGAACACTGAAGCTTTCTTT. Translation gives CASSEGSNTEAFF.

The V and J genes are TRBV2 and TRBJ2-7, with D unresolved. The CDR3 has 15 amino acids. Looked up from germline, CDR1 is SNHLY and CDR2 is FYNNEI. V was clipped by 3 bases and J by 0 bases, with 12 bases between them. The DNA for the CDR3 is TGTGCCAGCAGTGATCACGGCAGCTCCTCCTACGAGCAGTACTTC. Its translation: CASSDHGSSSYEQYF.

The V and J genes are TRBV5-1 and TRBJ2-1, with D unclear. The V and J ends lost 1 base and 8 bases respectively, with 13 bases between them. CDR1 is SGHRS and CDR2 is YFSETQ in the germline V gene. This CDR3 has 14 amino acids. Here the CDR3 reads CASSLYPLRDEQFF. The CDR3 nucleotides are TGCGCCAGCAGCTTGTACCCTCTCCGGGATGAGCAGTTCTTC. The full variable domain, its missing parts supplied by reference TRBV5-1 and TRBJ2-1, is KAGVTQTPRYLIKTRGQQVTLSCSPISGHRSVSWYQQTPGQGLQFLFEYFSETQRNKGNFPGRFSGRQFSNSRSEMNVSTLELGDSALYLCASSLYPLRDEQFFGPGTRLTVL.

The chain joins TRBV7-6 to TRBJ1-1; tentatively, D is TRBD1 (5 bases). Trimming pared 1 base from V and 0 bases from J, leaving 9 bases between. CDR3 size: 15 residues. Germline CDR1 SGHVS, CDR2 FNYEAQ. The CDR3, as DNA: TGTGCCAGCAGCTTAGAGGGACGGATGAACACTGAAGCTTTCTTT. Translation gives CASSLEGRMNTEAFF.

About this clone: This sample also contains other DNA sequences that code for the same CDR3. The chain carries TRBV18 and TRBJ2-5; perhaps TRBD1 as D (6 bases). The CDR3 runs 14 residues. Trimming pared 3 bases from V and 2 bases from J, leaving 10 bases between. CDR1 and CDR2 from the germline V gene are KGHSH and LQKENI. CDR3 nucleotides: TGTGCCAGCTCACCCAGGGGCCCTCAAGAGACCCAGTACTTC. Its protein is CASSPRGPQETQYF.

The V call is TRBV7-6, the J call TRBJ2-6; no clear D gene. The V gene's germline CDR1 is SGHVS and CDR2 FNYEAQ. The CDR3 totals 16 residues. The V gene lost 2 bases and the J gene lost 4 bases, with 12 bases spanning the gap. CDR3 loop: CASSLFSGSGANVLTF. The CDR3 nucleotides are TGTGCCAGCAGCTTATTTTCGGGTTCCGGGGCCAACGTCCTGACTTTC.

The chain uses TRBV30 and TRBJ2-2; D uncertain. The ends were cut back, 5 bases at V and 0 bases at J, with 10 bases in the middle. Per the germline V gene, CDR1 is GTSNPN and CDR2 is SVGIG (reference sequence). The CDR3 covers 14 residues. CDR3 loop: CAWHLAPNTGELFF. Written as DNA, the CDR3 is TGTGCCTGGCACTTAGCTCCGAACACCGGGGAGCTGTTTTTT. Supplemented by reference TRBV30 and TRBJ2-2, the full variable domain reads SQTIHQWPATLVQPVGSPLSLECTVEGTSNPNLYWYRQAAGRGLQLLFYSVGIGQISSEVPQNLSASRPQDRQFILSSKKLLLSDSGFYLCAWHLAPNTGELFFGEGSRLTVL.

V gene TRBV5-1 combines with J gene TRBJ1-2, with D uncertain. The CDR3 is 12 residues long. Germline V lookup: CDR1 SGHRS, CDR2 YFSETQ. The V end was cut by 4 bases, the J end by 2 bases, with 6 bases between. The CDR3 here is CASSESNYGYTF. In DNA form, the CDR3 reads TGCGCCAGCAGCGAATCAAACTATGGCTACACCTTC.

This sequence joins TRBV7-2 and TRBJ1-5; maybe TRBD1 (6 bases). Germline values: CDR1 SGHTA, CDR2 FQGNSA. V lost 4 bases and J 1 base, leaving 11 bases between the germline ends. This CDR3 region has 15 residues. The CDR3 here is CASSSPGGSNQPQHF. CDR3 bases: TGTGCCAGCAGCTCGCCGGGGGGCAGCAATCAGCCCCAGCATTTT.

This clone occurred once. This chain connects TRBV18 to TRBJ2-3; D remains ambiguous. Germline CDR1 is KGHSH and CDR2 is LQKENI. V gave up 2 bases and J gave up 5 bases, with 8 bases separating them. The CDR3 covers 13 residues. Here the CDR3 DNA reads TGTGCCAGCTCACCAAGTCAAGTAGATACGCAGTATTTT. It encodes CASSPSQVDTQYF.

V gene TRBV5-4 combines with J gene TRBJ2-5; possible D gene TRBD1, 5 bases. The CDR3 totals 15 residues. The germline V and J ends were trimmed by 4 bases and 0 bases, with 13 bases remaining between them. Germline CDR1 SGHNT, CDR2 YYREEE (reference sequence). The CDR3 nucleotides are TGTGCCAGCAGCCGATGGACACACGACCAAGAGACCCAGTACTTC. As protein: CASSRWTHDQETQYF. Full variable domain (remainder filled in from reference TRBV5-4 and TRBJ2-5): ETGVTQSPTHLIKTRGQQVTLRCSSQSGHNTVSWYQQALGQGPQFIFQYYREEENGRGNFPPRFSGLQFPNYSSELNVNALELDDSALYLCASSRWTHDQETQYFGPGTRLLVL.

This chain joins TRBV28 and TRBJ2-3, with TRBD1 as a possible D gene (6 bases). CDR3 length equals 15 residues. Germline V gene data show CDR1 as MDHEN and CDR2 as SYDVKM. The germline V and J ends were trimmed by 3 bases and 1 base, with 11 bases remaining between them. The CDR3 sequence: CASSLVGHRTDTQYF. CDR3 bases: TGTGCCAGCAGTTTGGTGGGACACCGCACAGATACGCAGTATTTT.

The chain is built from TRBV5-5 and TRBJ2-7; the D gene could be TRBD1 or TRBD2 (6 bases each). The CDR3 runs to 15 residues. V lost 0 bases, J lost 3 bases, and 13 bases lay in between. Germline V CDR1 and CDR2: SGHKS, YYEKEE (reference sequence). The CDR3 sequence is CASSLERGRHYEQYF. The CDR3 DNA follows: TGTGCCAGCAGCTTGGAGAGGGGGAGGCACTACGAGCAGTACTTC. Full variable domain (missing parts from reference TRBV5-5 and TRBJ2-7): DAGVTQSPTHLIKTRGQQVTLRCSPISGHKSVSWYQQVLGQGPQFIFQYYEKEERGRGNFPDRFSARQFPNYSSELNVNALLLGDSALYLCASSLERGRHYEQYFGPGTRLTVT.

CDR3 in amino acids: CASSSGLAGNVYEQYF. For the CDR3, the DNA is TGTGCCAGCAGTTCCGGACTAGCGGGCAATGTCTACGAGCAGTACTTC. The chain has TRBV27 and TRBJ2-7; 11 bases map to TRBD2. CDR1 MNHEY and CDR2 SMNVEV come from the germline V gene (reference sequence). J was trimmed by 3 bases and V by 4 bases; bases with no gene match: 8. The CDR3 spans 16 residues.